This TCR beta chain was captured in a study of PD-1 blockade in classical Hodgkin lymphoma. Study findings and constraints: At C4D1, TCR diversity had climbed significantly for CD4+ cells, though not for CD8+ cells.

A word on this clone: Its antigen remains unknown.

Every patient had relapsed following autologous stem cell transplantation, and cohorts differed in brentuximab vedotin exposure. Trimming removed 3 bases at V and 4 bases at J, with 17 bases between. The CDR3 is made up of 16 amino acids. Germline CDR1 reads SGHVS; CDR2 reads FQNEAQ. Profiling relied on immunoSEQ multiplex PCR, and the TCRdb table lists in-frame clones only, not all of them. Of about 85,000 clones in the sample, 80% to 95% were seen once. V gene TRBV7-8 combines with J gene TRBJ2-3, with D hard to call. The source material was peripheral blood mononuclear cells (PBMCs), sampled before the second cycle of nivolumab. The receptor comes from a human donor with classical Hodgkin lymphoma. DNA for the CDR3: TGTGCCAGCAGCTTTGAACGGCCCGGGTTGGCAGATACGCAGTATTTT. Its translation is CASSFERPGLADTQYF.